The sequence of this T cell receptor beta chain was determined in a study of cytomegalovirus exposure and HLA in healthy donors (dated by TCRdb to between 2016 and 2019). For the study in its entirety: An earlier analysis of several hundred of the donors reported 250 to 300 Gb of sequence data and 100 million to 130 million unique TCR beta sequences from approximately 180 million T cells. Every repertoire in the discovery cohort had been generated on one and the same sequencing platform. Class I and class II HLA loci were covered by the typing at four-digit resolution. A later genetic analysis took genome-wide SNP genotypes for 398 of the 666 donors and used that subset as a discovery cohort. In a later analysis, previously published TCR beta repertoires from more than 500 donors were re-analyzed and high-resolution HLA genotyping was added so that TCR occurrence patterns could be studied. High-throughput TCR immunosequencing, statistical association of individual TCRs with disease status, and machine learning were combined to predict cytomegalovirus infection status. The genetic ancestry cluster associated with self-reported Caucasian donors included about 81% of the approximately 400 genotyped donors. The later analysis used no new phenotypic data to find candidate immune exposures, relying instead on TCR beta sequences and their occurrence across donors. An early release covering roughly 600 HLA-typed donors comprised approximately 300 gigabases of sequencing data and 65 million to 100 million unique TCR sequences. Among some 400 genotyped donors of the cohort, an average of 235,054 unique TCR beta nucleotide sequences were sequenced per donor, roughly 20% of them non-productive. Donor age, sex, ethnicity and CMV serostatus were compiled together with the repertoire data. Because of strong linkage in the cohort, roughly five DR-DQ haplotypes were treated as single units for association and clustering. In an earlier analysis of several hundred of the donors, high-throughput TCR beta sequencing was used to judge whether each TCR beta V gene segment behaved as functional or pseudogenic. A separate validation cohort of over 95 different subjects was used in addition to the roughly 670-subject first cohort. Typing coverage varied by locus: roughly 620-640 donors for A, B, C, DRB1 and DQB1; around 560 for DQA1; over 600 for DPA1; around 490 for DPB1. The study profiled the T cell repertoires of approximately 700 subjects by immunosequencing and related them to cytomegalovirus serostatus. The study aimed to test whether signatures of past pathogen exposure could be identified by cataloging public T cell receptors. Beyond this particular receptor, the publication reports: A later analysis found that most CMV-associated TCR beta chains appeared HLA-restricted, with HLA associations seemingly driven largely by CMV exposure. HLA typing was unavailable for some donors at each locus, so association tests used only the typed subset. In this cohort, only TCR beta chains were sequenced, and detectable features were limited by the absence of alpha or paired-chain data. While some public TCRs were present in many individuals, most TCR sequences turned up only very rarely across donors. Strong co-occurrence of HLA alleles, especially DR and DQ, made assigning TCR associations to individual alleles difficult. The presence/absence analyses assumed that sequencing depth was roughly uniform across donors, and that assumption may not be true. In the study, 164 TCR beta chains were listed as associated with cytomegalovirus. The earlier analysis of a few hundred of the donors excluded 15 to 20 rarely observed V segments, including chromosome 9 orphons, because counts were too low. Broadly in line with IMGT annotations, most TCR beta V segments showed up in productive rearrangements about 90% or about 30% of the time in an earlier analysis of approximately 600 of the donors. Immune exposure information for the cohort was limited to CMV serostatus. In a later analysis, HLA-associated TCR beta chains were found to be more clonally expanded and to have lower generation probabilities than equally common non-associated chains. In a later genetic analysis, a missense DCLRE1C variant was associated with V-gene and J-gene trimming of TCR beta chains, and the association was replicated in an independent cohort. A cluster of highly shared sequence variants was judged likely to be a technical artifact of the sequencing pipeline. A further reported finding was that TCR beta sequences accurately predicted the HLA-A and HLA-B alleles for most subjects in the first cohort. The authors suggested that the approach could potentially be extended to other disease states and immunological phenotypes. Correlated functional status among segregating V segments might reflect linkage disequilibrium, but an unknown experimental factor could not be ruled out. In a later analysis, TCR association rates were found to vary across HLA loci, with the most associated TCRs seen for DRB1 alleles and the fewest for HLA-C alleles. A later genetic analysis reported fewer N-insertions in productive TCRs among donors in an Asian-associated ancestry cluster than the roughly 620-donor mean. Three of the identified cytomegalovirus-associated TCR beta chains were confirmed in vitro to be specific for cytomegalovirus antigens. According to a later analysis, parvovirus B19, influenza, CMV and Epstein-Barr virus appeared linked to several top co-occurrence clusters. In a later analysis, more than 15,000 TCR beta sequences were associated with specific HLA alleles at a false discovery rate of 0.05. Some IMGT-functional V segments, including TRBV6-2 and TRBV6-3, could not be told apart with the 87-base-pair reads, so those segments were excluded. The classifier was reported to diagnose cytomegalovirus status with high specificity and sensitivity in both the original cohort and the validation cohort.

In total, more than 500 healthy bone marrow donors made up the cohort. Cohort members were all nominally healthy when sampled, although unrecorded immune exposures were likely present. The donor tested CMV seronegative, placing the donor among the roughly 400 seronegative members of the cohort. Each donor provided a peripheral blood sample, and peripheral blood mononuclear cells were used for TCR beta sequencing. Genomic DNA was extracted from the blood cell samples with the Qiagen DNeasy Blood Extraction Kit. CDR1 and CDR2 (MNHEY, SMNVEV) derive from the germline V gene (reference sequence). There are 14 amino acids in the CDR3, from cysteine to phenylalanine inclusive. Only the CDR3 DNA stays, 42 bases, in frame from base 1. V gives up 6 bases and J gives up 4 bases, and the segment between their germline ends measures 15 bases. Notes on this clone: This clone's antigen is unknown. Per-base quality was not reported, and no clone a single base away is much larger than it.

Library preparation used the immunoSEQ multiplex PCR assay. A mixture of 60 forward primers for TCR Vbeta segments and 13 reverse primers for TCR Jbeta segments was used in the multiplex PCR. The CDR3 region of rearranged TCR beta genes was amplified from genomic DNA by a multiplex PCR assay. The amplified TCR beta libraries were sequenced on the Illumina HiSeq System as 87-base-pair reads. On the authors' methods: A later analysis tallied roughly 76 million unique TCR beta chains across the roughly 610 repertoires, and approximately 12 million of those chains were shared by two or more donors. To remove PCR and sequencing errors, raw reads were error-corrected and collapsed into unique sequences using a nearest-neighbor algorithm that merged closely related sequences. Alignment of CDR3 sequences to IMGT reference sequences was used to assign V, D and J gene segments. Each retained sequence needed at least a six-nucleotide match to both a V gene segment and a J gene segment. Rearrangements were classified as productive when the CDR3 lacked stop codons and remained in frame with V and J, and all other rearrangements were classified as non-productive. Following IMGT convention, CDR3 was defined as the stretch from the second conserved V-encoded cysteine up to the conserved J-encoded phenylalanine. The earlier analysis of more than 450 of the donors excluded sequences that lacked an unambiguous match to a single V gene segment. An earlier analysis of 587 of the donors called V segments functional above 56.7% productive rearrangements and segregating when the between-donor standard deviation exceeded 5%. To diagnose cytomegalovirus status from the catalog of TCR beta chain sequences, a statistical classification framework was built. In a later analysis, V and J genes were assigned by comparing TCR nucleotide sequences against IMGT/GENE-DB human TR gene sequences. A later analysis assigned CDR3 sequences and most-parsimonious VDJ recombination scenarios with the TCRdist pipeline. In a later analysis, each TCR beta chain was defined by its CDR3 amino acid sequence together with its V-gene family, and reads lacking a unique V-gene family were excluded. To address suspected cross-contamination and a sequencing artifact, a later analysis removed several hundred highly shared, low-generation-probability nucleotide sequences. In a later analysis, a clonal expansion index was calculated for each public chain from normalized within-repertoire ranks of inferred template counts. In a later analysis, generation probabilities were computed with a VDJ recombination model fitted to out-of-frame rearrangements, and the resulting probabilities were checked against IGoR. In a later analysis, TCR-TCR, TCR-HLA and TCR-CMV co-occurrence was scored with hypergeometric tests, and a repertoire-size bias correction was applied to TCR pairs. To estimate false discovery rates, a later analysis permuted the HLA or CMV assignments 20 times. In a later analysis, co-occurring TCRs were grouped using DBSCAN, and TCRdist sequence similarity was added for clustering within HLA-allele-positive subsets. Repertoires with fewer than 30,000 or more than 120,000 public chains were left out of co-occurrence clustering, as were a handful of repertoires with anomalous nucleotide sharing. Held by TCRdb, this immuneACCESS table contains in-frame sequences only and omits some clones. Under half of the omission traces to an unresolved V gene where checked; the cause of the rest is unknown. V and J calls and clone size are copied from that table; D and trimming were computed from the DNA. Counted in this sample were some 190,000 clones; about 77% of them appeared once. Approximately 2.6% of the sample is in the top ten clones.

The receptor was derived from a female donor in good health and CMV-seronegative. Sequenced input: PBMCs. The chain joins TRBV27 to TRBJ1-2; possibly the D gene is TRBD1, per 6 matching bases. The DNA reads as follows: TGTGCCAGCAGCAATTTCCAGGGGAGCTATGGCTACACCTTC. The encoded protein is CASSNFQGSYGYTF.